This TCR beta chain is from a study of shared clonotypes between healthy human individuals. Naive CD8 cells were CD45RO-negative, positively selected for CCR7, excluding terminally differentiated effector memory CD45RA+ cells. Generated by immunoSEQ multiplex PCR, the TCRdb table keeps only in-frame clones and is missing some. The sample has about 2.1 million clones; 90% to 95% are singletons. The sequenced sample consisted of naive CD8+ T cells from PBMCs. The sequence came from a man aged 18 to 30 in good health. Some clones in this sample may be carry-over from other donors' samples.

The CDR3 region has the DNA TGTGCCAGCAGCAAGACTAGCGGGTCGGGGGAGACCCAGTACTTC. As protein: CASSKTSGSGETQYF. This chain joins TRBV7-9 and TRBJ2-5, with 10 positions matching TRBD2. The CDR3 has 15 amino acids. Trimming cost V 5 bases and J 5 bases; bases outside gene matches: 8. From germline, CDR1 is SEHNR and CDR2 FQNEAQ (reference sequence).